This record looks at one T cell receptor (beta chain) sequence and its context. Its antigen is not known. This entry belongs to a study of T cell clones after liver transplantation. As for the study in general: Three of the eight recipients were HCV-positive; the rest had non-autoimmune, non-viral transplant indications. Notes on the study in general: Rather than being deleted, graft donor-reactive T cells may have moved into the graft.

V dropped 3 bases and J dropped 3; count of bases not matched to a gene: 8. CDR1 and CDR2 (germline): LNHNV, YYDKDF (reference sequence). This CDR3 has 15 residues. Assay used: immunoSEQ multiplex PCR; TCRdb lists only in-frame clones, some missing. Of approximately 51,000 clones in the sample, 65% to 80% were seen once. Here the sequenced sample was CD4+ T cells from blood, taken roughly 56 months after liver transplant. The source of this sequence is a human patient who received a liver transplant. Some T cells may trace back to the graft donor. V is TRBV15 and J is TRBJ2-7, with 7 bases identical to TRBD2. CDR3 bases: TGTGCCACCAGCAGTCCGCAGCGGGGAAACTACGAGCAGTACTTC. This sequence encodes CATSSPQRGNYEQYF.